These T cell receptor beta chains were read from a single sample in a study of blood T cell repertoires in COVID-19. Data came from immunoSEQ multiplex PCR; TCRdb stores just in-frame clones and leaves some out. The sample yields about 73,000 clones, roughly 89% seen once. Sequencing input: peripheral blood. Receptors originate from an elderly man with acute or convalescent COVID-19. CDR3s leave out the opening cysteine and the closing phenylalanine or tryptophan. The order of the fields is D gene, V gene, CDR3 protein. A D gene is named only where the DNA matches it firmly.

D gene: TRBD2
V gene: TRBV2
CDR3 protein: ASSEGSGRARETQY

D gene: TRBD1
V gene: TRBV6-5
CDR3 protein: ASSLDRPGEQY

D gene: -
V gene: TRBV19
CDR3 protein: ASSIDRLAKYNEQF

D gene: TRBD1
V gene: TRBV6-5
CDR3 protein: ASSPQGTGEEKLF

D gene: -
V gene: TRBV10-3
CDR3 protein: AISESGSNTQY

D gene: TRBD1
V gene: TRBV7-8
CDR3 protein: ASSPDRATNEKLF

D gene: -
V gene: TRBV7-6
CDR3 protein: ASSPGAGAATNEKLF

D gene: -
V gene: TRBV5-4
CDR3 protein: ASSLGGGGTNEKLF

D gene: TRBD2
V gene: TRBV3-1/TRBV3-2
CDR3 protein: ASSPPTSGVNEQF

D gene: -
V gene: TRBV30
CDR3 protein: AWSALGLSGELF

D gene: TRBD1
V gene: TRBV6-5
CDR3 protein: ASSLGQSYQPQH

D gene: -
V gene: TRBV6-5
CDR3 protein: ASGGDTDTQY

D gene: -
V gene: TRBV11-2
CDR3 protein: ASSLDLTIYEQF

D gene: -
V gene: TRBV2
CDR3 protein: ASSTGYSGNTIY

D gene: -
V gene: TRBV15
CDR3 protein: ATSRGTTRGNQPQH

D gene: TRBD1
V gene: TRBV3-1/TRBV3-2
CDR3 protein: ASSQIPGTGPSSYNEQF

D gene: TRBD1
V gene: TRBV7-9
CDR3 protein: ASTAGQGFYGYT

D gene: -
V gene: TRBV5-4
CDR3 protein: AYWAGAKLNTEAF

D gene: TRBD1
V gene: TRBV6-5
CDR3 protein: ASSSTGDNQPQH

D gene: -
V gene: TRBV21-1
CDR3 protein: ASTPSGTSGHSIYEQY

D gene: -
V gene: TRBV3-1/TRBV3-2
CDR3 protein: ASSPRSGIEWYEQY

D gene: -
V gene: TRBV2
CDR3 protein: ASSNPTGNGSPLH

D gene: -
V gene: TRBV5-6
CDR3 protein: ASSRGTGSNSPLH

D gene: TRBD1
V gene: TRBV6-2/TRBV6-3
CDR3 protein: ASSSDRHNSPLH

D gene: TRBD1
V gene: TRBV2
CDR3 protein: ASGRQGGSGNTIY

D gene: TRBD2
V gene: TRBV14
CDR3 protein: ASSQENSGRGETQY

D gene: -
V gene: TRBV28
CDR3 protein: ASSSLGGIDKNIQY

D gene: -
V gene: TRBV2
CDR3 protein: ASSPGQGFQPQH

D gene: TRBD2
V gene: TRBV11-3
CDR3 protein: ASSSHSGGAGSYNEQF

D gene: -
V gene: TRBV10-2
CDR3 protein: ASSEIGQAGQPQH

D gene: TRBD2
V gene: TRBV5-1
CDR3 protein: ASSFGGGGGQDTQY